This T cell receptor (beta chain) stems from a study of T cell responses to AZD1222 COVID-19 vaccine. Overall study results and limits: Repertoire samples came only from after the peak T cell response. Compared with day 0, the breadth and depth of the Spike-specific TCR repertoire rose significantly after two doses of AZD1222.

Germline loops: CDR1 SGHRS, CDR2 YFSETQ. This CDR3 has 14 residues. The V gene end was trimmed by 4 bases and the J gene end by 6 bases; junction bases not matched to a gene: 9. With regard to this clone: Its cognate antigen is unknown.

Pooled samples include second doses given at about 4 or 12 weeks. The table came from immunoSEQ multiplex PCR; TCRdb's copy has only in-frame clones and leaves some out. The sample yields around 150,000 clones, 80% to 95% seen once. The sequence came from an adult who received the AZD1222 COVID-19 vaccine. Here the sequenced sample was peripheral blood, taken 28 days after the second AZD1222 dose. This sequence joins TRBV5-1 and TRBJ1-2; 7 bases align to TRBD1. The CDR3 nucleotides are TGCGCCAGCAGCCCCTTCGACAGGGCGGATGGCTACACCTTC. This codes for CASSPFDRADGYTF. The full variable domain, with the rest looked up from reference TRBV5-1 and TRBJ1-2, is KAGVTQTPRYLIKTRGQQVTLSCSPISGHRSVSWYQQTPGQGLQFLFEYFSETQRNKGNFPGRFSGRQFSNSRSEMNVSTLELGDSALYLCASSPFDRADGYTFGSGTRLTVV.